Shown below are 26 T cell receptor beta chains from a single sample sequenced in a study of CD8+ T cells in alopecia areata (dated by TCRdb to between 2017 and 2018). What this sample's time point label stands for: baseline before oral tofacitinib. The library was made by the immunoSEQ multiplex PCR assay. RNA was extracted from all samples and reverse transcribed into cDNA, which served as template for TCR sequencing. TCRdb mirrors the immuneACCESS table, restricted to in-frame sequences. Some clones are absent from its copies; in checked studies, under half trace to an unresolved V gene, and the reason for the others is unknown. This sample holds tens of thousands of clones; approximately 96% were observed only once. The top ten constitute roughly 24% of the sample. The specimen comprised CD8+ T cells sorted from blood, sampled at week 0. These receptors originate from a human donor with alopecia areata.

CDR3 coding DNA: TGTGCCATCCGGGGGGCGGACACAGATACGCAGTATTTT. Translated, it gives CAIRGADTDTQYF. The V and J genes are TRBV10-3 and TRBJ2-3; tentatively, D is TRBD2 (7 bases). Looked up from germline, CDR1 is ENHRY and CDR2 is SYGVKD. CDR3 length: 13 amino acids. V was pared by 8 bases and J by 2 bases, with 11 bases between.

The gene calls are TRBV4-3 and TRBJ2-7; D gene ambiguous. The germline V gene encodes CDR1 LGHNA and CDR2 YSLEER. V was clipped by 5 bases and J by 2 bases, with 19 bases between them. The CDR3 sequence is 16 residues long. The CDR3 nucleotides are TGCGCCAGCAGCTCACGCCGAACAATGAAGACCTACGAGCAGTACTTC. It specifies CASSSRRTMKTYEQYF.

This chain joins TRBV29-1 and TRBJ2-7; D is unclear. The CDR3 runs to 13 residues. Germline V CDR1 and CDR2: SQVTM, ANQGSEA. Trimming stripped 4 bases from V and 3 bases from J, with 13 bases between. CDR3 sequence reads: CSVAPTSHYEQYF. CDR3 nucleotide sequence: TGCAGCGTTGCCCCCACATCACACTACGAGCAGTACTTC.

V gene TRBV27 combines with J gene TRBJ1-4, with D possibly being TRBD1 (5 bases). CDR1 and CDR2 from the germline V gene are MNHEY and SMNVEV (reference sequence). The CDR3 spans 14 residues. With 3 bases removed from V and 8 bases from J, the gap between germline ends came to 13 bases. The CDR3 coding sequence is TGTGCCAGCAGTTTTTTCGGGACGGGAGAAAAACTGTTTTTT. Residues: CASSFFGTGEKLFF.

V and J are TRBV4-1 and TRBJ2-3, with D unresolved. The V end was cut by 1 base, the J end by 3 bases, with 17 bases between. The CDR3 totals 17 residues. Germline V gene lookup returns CDR1 MGHRA and CDR2 YSYEKL. Here the CDR3 reads CASSQAWARAWTDTQYF. For the CDR3, the DNA is TGCGCCAGCAGCCAAGCATGGGCAAGGGCTTGGACAGATACGCAGTATTTT.

The sample holds one count of this clone. CDR3 bases: TGCGCCAGCAGCCAACCCAACGGGGGACAGGATCATTTCTATGGCTACACCTTC. This gives the protein CASSQPNGGQDHFYGYTF. The V and J genes are TRBV4-1 and TRBJ1-2, with TRBD1 identical over 8 bases. The CDR3 sequence is 18 residues long. With V trimmed by 2 bases and J by 4 bases, 15 bases remained unmatched. Germline values: CDR1 MGHRA, CDR2 YSYEKL.

Regarding this clone: No conserved phenylalanine or tryptophan ends this CDR3, so it is likely a read error. The chain joins TRBV7-8 to TRBJ2-3; TRBD1 might be the D (5 bases). The germline V gene has CDR1 SGHVS and CDR2 FQNEAQ. V lost 1 base and J lost 6, with 8 bases in between. The CDR3 is 13 amino acids. In nucleotides, the CDR3 is TGTGCCAGCAGCTTAGGTGGGGCGGATACGCAGTATCTT. Its protein is CASSLGGADTQYL.

The CDR3 sequence: CASSMPVTNYGYTF. The CDR3 DNA follows: TGTGCCAGTAGTATGCCGGTTACTAACTATGGCTACACCTTC. The V gene is TRBV19, the J gene TRBJ1-2, with D hard to call. V lost 3 bases and J 0 bases, leaving 8 bases between the germline ends. Germline values: CDR1 LNHDA, CDR2 SQIVND (reference sequence). The CDR3 sequence is 14 residues long.

The J gene is TRBJ2-1, the V gene TRBV10-3; weak D call: TRBD2 (6 bases). The CDR3 is made up of 15 amino acids. Between the trimmed V and J ends, which lost 5 bases and 3 bases, there was a span of 14 bases. From germline, CDR1 is ENHRY and CDR2 SYGVKD. CDR3 loop: CAISTFGGDYNEQFF. CDR3 sequence (DNA): TGTGCCATCAGTACCTTTGGCGGGGACTACAATGAGCAGTTCTTC.

V gene TRBV6-5 combines with J gene TRBJ2-7; D uncertain. The CDR3 contains 13 residues. Germline assignment: CDR1 MNHEY and CDR2 SVGAGI. Trimming removed 1 base at V and 3 bases at J, with 7 bases between. CDR3 loop: CASSYLQSYEQYF. CDR3 nucleotides: TGTGCCAGCAGTTACTTACAGAGCTACGAGCAGTACTTC.

A single count supports this clone. A read error may account for a junction end that differs from germline. This chain links TRBV7-8 with TRBJ2-2; TRBD2 aligns across 10 bases. The germline CDR1 and CDR2 sequences are SGHVS and FQNEAQ. The CDR3 covers 15 residues. The CDR3 region has the DNA TGTGCCAGCAGCCTAGCGGGGGTTAACACCGGGGAGCTGTTTTTT. It translates to CASSLAGVNTGELFF.

The chain links TRBV19 to TRBJ2-2, with a tentative D call TRBD1 (6 bases). With 7 bases removed from V and 4 bases from J, the gap between germline ends came to 13 bases. Germline V CDR1 and CDR2: LNHDA, SQIVND (reference sequence). This CDR3 comprises 14 residues. CDR3 in amino acids: CASTDDRFTGELFF. The CDR3 DNA sequence: TGTGCCAGTACCGACGACAGGTTCACCGGGGAGCTGTTTTTT.

This rearrangement joins TRBV7-2 to TRBJ2-3; TRBD2 aligns across 8 bases. CDR1 is SGHTA, CDR2 FQGNSA, per germline. With V trimmed by 2 bases and J by 2 bases, 3 bases remained unmatched. This CDR3 region has 15 residues. CDR3 DNA: TGTGCCAGCAGCTTATATAGCGGGGCCACAGATACGCAGTATTTT. It is translated as CASSLYSGATDTQYF.

The chain joins TRBV5-1 to TRBJ2-2; 12 bases match TRBD1. CDR3 length: 16 residues. Unmatched junction bases numbered 5, after V lost 4 bases and J lost 4 bases. Germline V gene data show CDR1 as SGHRS and CDR2 as YFSETQ. Here the CDR3 DNA reads TGCGCCAGCAGCCTGGGACAGGGGGCGATCACCGGGGAGCTGTTTTTT. Amino acids: CASSLGQGAITGELFF.

The chain combines TRBV19 with TRBJ1-6; D unclear. The CDR3 consists of 15 residues. V lost 6 bases, J lost 0 bases, and 9 bases lay in between. The germline V gene encodes CDR1 LNHDA and CDR2 SQIVND (reference sequence). The CDR3 coding sequence is TGTGCCAGTAGGCTGGAGACCTCCTATAATTCACCCCTCCACTTT. This gives the protein CASRLETSYNSPLHF.

This clone showed up just once. The genes are TRBV4-3 and TRBJ1-2, with no clear D. This CDR3 region has 15 residues. The germline CDR1 and CDR2 sequences are LGHNA and YSLEER. V lost 0 bases, J lost 3 bases, and 11 bases lay in between. CDR3 nucleotides: TGCGCCAGCAGCCAAGATACGAAAGAATACTATGGCTACACCTTC. Amino acids: CASSQDTKEYYGYTF.

This clone is medium-sized by share. The V gene is TRBV27, the J gene TRBJ2-7, with D perhaps matching TRBD1 or TRBD2 (6 bases each). Germline-derived CDR1 and CDR2 are MNHEY and SMNVEV (reference sequence). CDR3 length equals 12 residues. Trimming stripped 4 bases from V and 6 bases from J, with 10 bases between. CDR3 coding DNA: TGTGCCAGCAGTTCTGAGGGGGGCGAGCAGTACTTC. This gives the protein CASSSEGGEQYF.

The genes are TRBV23-1 and TRBJ2-4; 11 bases fit TRBD1. TRBV23-1 qualifies as an ORF whose function is uncertain. The CDR3 extends over 16 amino acids. V lost 3 bases to trimming and J lost 8 bases; unmatched junction nucleotides: 9. The CDR3 region is CASSHREGTGGDIQYF. The CDR3 nucleotides read TGCGCCAGCAGTCACCGCGAAGGGACAGGGGGAGACATTCAGTACTTC.

The rearrangement joins TRBV29-1 to TRBJ2-3; possible D gene TRBD2, 6 bases. V was cut by 7 bases and J by 4 bases, with 15 bases left in between. CDR3 length: 13 amino acids. CDR1 and CDR2 (germline): SQVTM, ANQGSEA. CDR3 protein: CSAERRGADTQYF. CDR3 DNA: TGCAGCGCCGAGCGGCGGGGTGCAGATACGCAGTATTTT.

The chain has TRBV7-2 and TRBJ2-7; perhaps TRBD1 as D (5 bases). This CDR3 region has 13 residues. The germline gives CDR1 SGHTA, CDR2 FQGNSA. Trimming removed 1 base at V and 3 bases at J, with 7 bases between. The CDR3 loop reads CASSLGQFYEQYF. In nucleotides, the CDR3 is TGTGCCAGCAGCTTAGGACAGTTCTACGAGCAGTACTTC.

The chain has TRBV29-1 and TRBJ2-3; 10 nucleotides match TRBD1. Germline CDR1 is SQVTM and CDR2 is ANQGSEA. CDR3 length: 14 residues. V was clipped by 3 bases and J by 6 bases; unmatched bases: 6. The CDR3 region has the DNA TGCAGCGTTGAGCCGGGACAGGGGACCGATACGCAGTATTTT. Protein sequence: CSVEPGQGTDTQYF.

V is TRBV5-1 and J is TRBJ2-7; D is perhaps TRBD2 (6 bases). Germline V CDR1 and CDR2: SGHRS, YFSETQ. Trimming stripped 0 bases from V and 5 bases from J, with 18 bases between. There are 16 residues in the CDR3. CDR3 sequence reads: CASSLAGDSYDHEQYF. The CDR3 DNA reads TGCGCCAGCAGCTTGGCGGGGGACTCCTATGACCACGAGCAGTACTTC.

This sequence joins TRBV11-2 and TRBJ2-7; D gene ambiguous. The CDR3 sequence is 15 residues long. Germline V gene lookup returns CDR1 SGHAT and CDR2 FQNNGV. The V end lost 6 bases, the J end lost 2 bases, and 17 bases lay between the germline ends. The CDR3 sequence: CASSDDGNEAYEQYF. Here the CDR3 DNA reads TGTGCCAGCAGTGACGACGGAAACGAGGCCTACGAGCAGTACTTC. Supplemented by reference TRBV11-2 and TRBJ2-7, the full variable domain reads EAGVAQSPRYKIIEKRQSVAFWCNPISGHATLYWYQQILGQGPKLLIQFQNNGVVDDSQLPKDRFSAERLKGVDSTLKIQPAKLEDSAVYLCASSDDGNEAYEQYFGPGTRLTVT.

The chain links TRBV6-5 to TRBJ2-7; D is possibly TRBD1 or TRBD2 (5 bases each). Germline assignment: CDR1 MNHEY and CDR2 SVGAGI. The V gene lost 9 bases and the J gene lost 3 bases, with 21 bases spanning the gap. The CDR3 is made up of 15 amino acids. CDR3 DNA sequence: TGTGCCAGTCTAAGTCTGGTGGGACCGTACTACGAGCAGTACTTC. It specifies CASLSLVGPYYEQYF.

This clone was detected only once. One end of the junction does not line up with germline, which may come from a read error. This chain uses TRBV6-1 with TRBJ2-5; 11 nucleotides align to TRBD2. The CDR3 runs to 18 residues. CDR1 and CDR2 from the germline V gene are MNHNS and SASEGT. The CDR3 nucleotides are TGTGCCAGCAGTAAAGCCCATTTAGCGGGGGGGAGGGATGAGACCCAGTACTTC. It is translated as CASSKAHLAGGRDETQYF.

J is TRBJ2-4 and V is TRBV29-1; TRBD1 might be the D (5 bases). The V and J ends lost 4 bases and 4 bases respectively, with 8 bases between them. Germline lookup yields CDR1 SQVTM and CDR2 ANQGSEA. This CDR3 spans 12 amino acids. Here the CDR3 reads CSVVGAKNIQYF. The CDR3 nucleotides read TGCAGCGTTGTAGGGGCTAAAAACATTCAGTACTTC.